Presented here are 19 T cell receptor beta chains from one specimen sequenced in a study of shared clonotypes between healthy human individuals. Libraries were prepared by immunoSEQ multiplex PCR; TCRdb keeps only in-frame clonotypes and omits some of them. The top ten hold over 1.3% of the sample, which has about 960,000 clones, more than 75% seen once. Source material: memory CD4+ T cells sorted from blood. Subset: CD45RA-negative fraction. These receptors came from a man in his late teens or twenties in good health.

V gene TRBV9 combines with J gene TRBJ2-1; TRBD1 matches 9 bases. The CDR3 is made up of 13 amino acids. Unmatched junction bases numbered 2, after V lost 0 bases and J lost 10 bases. The germline CDR1 and CDR2 sequences are SGDLS and YYNGEE. The CDR3 DNA reads as TGTGCCAGCAGCGTAGCCGGGACAGGGGAGCAGTTCTTC. Protein product: CASSVAGTGEQFF.

This chain connects TRBV7-2 to TRBJ1-5, with TRBD1 as a possible D gene (6 bases). V lost 5 bases to trimming and J lost 7 bases, with 12 bases between them. This CDR3 has 13 amino acids. CDR1 and CDR2 (germline): SGHTA, FQGNSA. DNA for the CDR3: TGTGCCAGCAGCCTACAGGGTAGACAGCCCCAGCATTTT. Its translation: CASSLQGRQPQHF.

Worth noting for this clone: A much larger clone differs from this one at a single base, so this may be a read error. The CDR3 sequence is CASSLEGNTGTQYF. Written as DNA, the CDR3 is TGTGCCAGCAGCTTAGAGGGCAACACAGGTACGCAGTATTTT. The gene calls are TRBV7-9 and TRBJ2-3, with D perhaps matching TRBD1 (5 bases). CDR3 length equals 14 residues. The germline V gene encodes CDR1 SEHNR and CDR2 FQNEAQ (reference sequence).

This clone has just a few counts. The genes are TRBV28 and TRBJ1-1, with unresolved D. Germline V lookup: CDR1 MDHEN, CDR2 SYDVKM. Trimming cost V 2 bases and J 10 bases, with 14 bases left between them. The CDR3 runs 13 residues. The CDR3 bases are TGTGCCAGCAGTTTAGGAGTGGGAGTTGTAGCTTTCTTT. Translating gives CASSLGVGVVAFF.

This rearrangement joins TRBV30 to TRBJ1-1; 9 positions match TRBD1. Unmatched junction bases numbered 3, after V lost 0 bases and J lost 7 bases. This CDR3 comprises 13 residues. Germline-derived CDR1 and CDR2 are GTSNPN and SVGIG (reference sequence). CDR3 nucleotides: TGTGCCTGGAGTGTAGGGACAGGGCGTGAAGCTTTCTTT. Its protein is CAWSVGTGREAFF.

This clone has a handful of counts. This chain uses TRBV14 with TRBJ1-4; D is undetermined. The CDR3 extends over 13 amino acids. Germline V lookup: CDR1 SGHDN, CDR2 FVKESK. V lost 1 base to trimming and J lost 8 bases, with 8 bases between them. The CDR3 DNA follows: TGTGCCAGCAGCCAAGGAGGGTACGAAAAACTGTTTTTT. Amino acids: CASSQGGYEKLFF.

The chain carries TRBV18 and TRBJ2-5; D gene ambiguous. With 3 bases removed from V and 5 bases from J, the gap between germline ends came to 16 bases. The CDR3 loop spans 15 amino acids. Germline-derived CDR1 and CDR2 are KGHSH and LQKENI. The CDR3 region is CASSPRLLVGETQYF. The CDR3 DNA reads as TGTGCCAGCTCACCGCGTCTCTTGGTAGGGGAGACCCAGTACTTC.

The chain recombines TRBV30 with TRBJ2-2; D is ambiguous. This CDR3 region has 14 residues. V shed 0 bases and J shed 7 bases, with 12 bases lying between them. Per the germline V gene, CDR1 is GTSNPN and CDR2 is SVGIG (reference sequence). The CDR3 here is CAWSVGATNGELFF. In DNA form, the CDR3 reads TGTGCCTGGAGTGTAGGAGCAACCAACGGGGAGCTGTTTTTT.

This chain connects TRBV5-1 to TRBJ2-3, with 7 bases identical to TRBD1. Trimming at V came to 4 bases and at J to 0 bases, leaving 5 bases not matched to a gene. The CDR3 spans 15 residues. Germline CDR1 SGHRS, CDR2 YFSETQ. The CDR3 bases are TGCGCCAGCAGCCATAACAGGGGTAGCACAGATACGCAGTATTTT. Translated: CASSHNRGSTDTQYF.

J is TRBJ1-5 and V is TRBV9; D unresolved. The CDR3 has 15 residues. Germline assignment: CDR1 SGDLS and CDR2 YYNGEE. V was pared by 0 bases and J by 3 bases, with 10 bases between. The CDR3 region is CASSVEFTYNQPQHF. CDR3 sequence (DNA): TGTGCCAGCAGCGTAGAATTCACGTACAATCAGCCCCAGCATTTT.

This chain joins TRBV5-8 and TRBJ2-5; D ambiguous. Per the germline V gene, CDR1 is SGHTS and CDR2 is YDEGEE. The length of the CDR3 is 13 residues. Deletions cut 7 bases from V and 5 bases from J, with 15 bases between. The CDR3 here is CASADVNMETQYF. The CDR3 nucleotides are TGTGCCAGCGCGGACGTTAATATGGAGACCCAGTACTTC.

The gene calls are TRBV7-2 and TRBJ2-4; D may be TRBD1 (5 bases). There are 14 residues in the CDR3. Germline lookup yields CDR1 SGHTA and CDR2 FQGNSA. V lost 2 bases to trimming and J lost 8 bases, with 13 bases between them. The CDR3 region has the DNA TGTGCCAGCAGCTTAAAGGCCAGGGTCGACATTCAGTACTTC. Its translation is CASSLKARVDIQYF.

For this clone: This may stem from a read error, because a much larger clone lies one nucleotide away. This rearrangement joins TRBV7-2 to TRBJ2-3; 7 nucleotides line up with TRBD1. Losses at the gene ends were 3 bases for V and 2 bases for J; bases not matched to a gene: 5. In germline, CDR1 is SGHTA, CDR2 FQGNSA. This CDR3 region has 15 residues. The CDR3: CASSLVGQNTDTQYF. CDR3 sequence (DNA): TGTGCCAGCAGCTTGGTGGGACAGAACACAGATACGCAGTATTTT.

J is TRBJ2-3 and V is TRBV18; D may be TRBD2 (6 bases). The CDR3 runs 13 residues. V lost 8 bases to trimming and J lost 6 bases, with 15 bases between them. Germline assignment: CDR1 KGHSH and CDR2 LQKENI. This CDR3 reads CASQPGVADTQYF. CDR3 nucleotide sequence: TGTGCCAGCCAACCGGGGGTTGCGGATACGCAGTATTTT.

The chain carries TRBV7-9 and TRBJ1-6; a possible D gene is TRBD1 (6 bases). V lost 6 bases, J lost 8 bases, and 8 bases lay in between. This CDR3 has 12 residues. Germline V gene lookup returns CDR1 SEHNR and CDR2 FQNEAQ (reference sequence). The CDR3, as DNA: TGTGCCAGCAGTCACAGGGATTCACCCCTCCACTTT. Its protein product is CASSHRDSPLHF.

V is TRBV27 and J is TRBJ1-5, with a weak D call TRBD1 (6 bases). Trimming pared 4 bases from V and 7 bases from J, leaving 17 bases between. The CDR3 is 15 residues long. CDR1 and CDR2 from the germline V gene are MNHEY and SMNVEV (reference sequence). The CDR3 sequence is CASSSTGTSRQPQHF. The CDR3 DNA reads TGTGCCAGCAGTTCCACAGGGACTTCTAGACAGCCCCAGCATTTT.

This sequence joins TRBV7-9 and TRBJ1-3; 10 nucleotides align to TRBD1. The germline V gene has CDR1 SEHNR and CDR2 FQNEAQ (reference sequence). V gave up 5 bases and J gave up 7 bases; unmatched junction bases: 5. This CDR3 is built from 14 residues. This CDR3 reads CASSRTGGSNTIYF. CDR3 bases: TGTGCCAGCAGCCGGACAGGGGGAAGTAACACCATATATTTT.

V gene TRBV30 combines with J gene TRBJ1-4; D perhaps matches TRBD1 (5 bases). This CDR3 comprises 17 residues. In germline, CDR1 is GTSNPN, CDR2 SVGIG (reference sequence). Trimming cost V 0 bases and J 4 bases, with 18 bases left between them. As DNA, the CDR3 is TGTGCCTGGAGTGTGGGGCACAGTGCTAGACATAATGAAAAACTGTTTTTT. It codes for CAWSVGHSARHNEKLFF.

This chain joins TRBV19 and TRBJ1-2, with TRBD1 as a possible D gene (6 bases). The length of the CDR3 is 13 residues. V lost 6 bases, J lost 4 bases, and 12 bases lay in between. Germline-derived CDR1 and CDR2 are LNHDA and SQIVND (reference sequence). The CDR3 sequence is CASRPGESYGYTF. The DNA of the CDR3 is TGTGCCAGTAGGCCAGGGGAATCCTATGGCTACACCTTC.